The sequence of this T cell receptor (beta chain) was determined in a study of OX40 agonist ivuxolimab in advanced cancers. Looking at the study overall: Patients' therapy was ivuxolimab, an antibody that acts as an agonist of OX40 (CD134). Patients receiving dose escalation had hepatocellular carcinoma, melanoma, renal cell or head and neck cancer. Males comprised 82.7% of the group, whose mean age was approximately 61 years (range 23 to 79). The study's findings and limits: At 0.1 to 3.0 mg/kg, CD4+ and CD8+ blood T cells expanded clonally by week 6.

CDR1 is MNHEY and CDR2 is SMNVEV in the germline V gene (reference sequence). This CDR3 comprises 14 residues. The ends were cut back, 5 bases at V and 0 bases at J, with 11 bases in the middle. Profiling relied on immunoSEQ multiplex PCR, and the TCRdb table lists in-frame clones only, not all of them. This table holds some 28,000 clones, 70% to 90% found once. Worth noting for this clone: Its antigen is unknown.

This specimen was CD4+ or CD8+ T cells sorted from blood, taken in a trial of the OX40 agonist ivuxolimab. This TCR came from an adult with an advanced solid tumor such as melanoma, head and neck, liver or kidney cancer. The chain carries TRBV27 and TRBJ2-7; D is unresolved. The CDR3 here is CASSPYMSSYEQYF. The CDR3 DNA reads TGTGCCAGCAGTCCCTACATGAGCTCCTACGAGCAGTACTTC.